The 4 T cell receptor beta chains listed next were all sequenced from one sample in a study of T cell responses to AZD1222 COVID-19 vaccine. Assay: immunoSEQ multiplex PCR; the TCRdb copy retains only in-frame clones and omits some. The data contain about 120,000 clones, around 84% of them seen just once; the ten biggest clones take up 17%. Specimen: peripheral blood, collected 28 days after the second AZD1222 dose. The source is an adult who received the AZD1222 COVID-19 vaccine.

J is TRBJ1-3 and V is TRBV10-1; D unclear. The length of the CDR3 is 13 residues. Germline CDR1 is WNHNN and CDR2 is SYGVQD (reference sequence). Trimming stripped 7 bases from V and 0 bases from J, with 7 bases between. The CDR3 DNA follows: TGCGCCAGCACCAGGTCCTCTGGAAACACCATATATTTT. This translates into CASTRSSGNTIYF.

The chain is built from TRBV3-1 (or the pseudogene TRBV3-2) and TRBJ2-7, with D hard to call. V shed 0 bases and J shed 3 bases, with 9 bases lying between them. CDR1 is LGHDT and CDR2 is YNNKEL in the germline V gene (reference sequence). The CDR3 contains 14 residues. This CDR3 is CASSQDWDVYEQYF. As DNA, the CDR3 is TGTGCCAGCAGCCAAGATTGGGATGTCTACGAGCAGTACTTC.

The chain has TRBV18 and TRBJ2-3, with 9 bases fitting TRBD1. The V gene end was trimmed by 7 bases and the J gene end by 1 base; junction bases not matched to a gene: 3. Looked up from germline, CDR1 is KGHSH and CDR2 is LQKENI. The CDR3 has 14 residues. In DNA, the CDR3 is TGTGCCAGCTGGACAGGGGCTGGCACAGATACGCAGTATTTT. Its protein is CASWTGAGTDTQYF.

Only one count was recorded for this clone. The chain joins TRBV27 to TRBJ2-2; TRBD2 might be the D (6 bases). V was pared by 8 bases and J by 4 bases, with 17 bases between. CDR1 is MNHEY and CDR2 is SMNVEV in the germline V gene (reference sequence). This CDR3 comprises 15 residues. The CDR3 region is CASREQDTTTGELFF. CDR3 coding DNA: TGTGCCAGCCGGGAGCAGGACACGACCACCGGGGAGCTGTTTTTT.